The rows below give T cell receptor beta chains drawn from one sample of a study of early T cells in non-severe SARS-CoV-2 infection. TCRdb re-analysed the 5' RACE reads in MiXCR, keeping a single row per CDR3 protein. Altogether over 55,000 distinct CDR3 sequences are present, 8% to 10% being singletons, with the ten largest covering about 1.3%. The material sequenced was whole blood. These receptors were collected from an adult who was a healthcare worker with PCR-confirmed SARS-CoV-2 infection or an uninfected control (not recorded which). Both conserved end residues are part of each CDR3. Fields, in order: J gene, V gene, clone size, D gene, CDR3 length, CDR3 protein, CDR3 DNA. D genes are given only for firm matches. A clone size is listed for some rows: how often the clone was seen (once, few, many), or a class if it is expanded.

>TRBJ1-1|TRBV18|few|.|15
CASSPQRWGNTEAFF
TGTGCCAGCTCACCCCAAAGGTGGGGGAACACTGAAGCTTTCTTT
>TRBJ1-1|TRBV2|few|TRBD1|13
CASTGTGGGEAFF
TGTGCCAGCACCGGGACAGGGGGGGGTGAAGCTTTCTTT
>TRBJ2-3|TRBV10-3|.|TRBD1|14
CAIRGQTYTDTQYF
TGTGCCATCAGGGGACAGACCTACACAGATACGCAGTATTTT
>TRBJ1-1|TRBV9|.|TRBD1|14
CASSVGQAFQLAFF
TGTGCCAGCAGCGTGGGACAGGCATTTCAATTAGCTTTCTTT
>TRBJ1-4|TRBV15|many|.|15
CATSREYGTNEKLFF
TGTGCCACCAGCAGAGAATACGGAACTAATGAAAAACTGTTTTTT
>TRBJ1-1|TRBV3-1|.|.|15
CASSQDGHRNTEAFF
TGTGCCAGCAGCCAAGACGGCCACCGAAACACTGAAGCTTTCTTT
>TRBJ2-5|TRBV20-1|.|.|12
CSALVQGETQYF
TGCAGTGCTCTAGTGCAGGGGGAGACCCAGTACTTC
>TRBJ1-5|TRBV2|few|.|15
CASKGTRGDNQPQHF
TGTGCCAGCAAGGGCACCCGAGGAGACAATCAGCCCCAGCATTTT
>TRBJ2-1|TRBV29-1|many|TRBD2|15
CSVSLLGTSVREQFF
TGCAGCGTCTCCCTGCTAGGGACTAGCGTGCGGGAGCAGTTCTTC
>TRBJ1-5|TRBV12-5|many|.|13
CASGGSSNQPQHF
TGTGCTAGTGGGGGGTCTAGCAATCAGCCCCAGCATTTT
>TRBJ2-1|TRBV12-3/TRBV12-4|many|.|13
CASRLQDRNEQFF
TGTGCCAGCAGGCTACAGGATCGCAATGAGCAGTTCTTC
>TRBJ2-1|TRBV5-1|.|.|12
CASPDTGYEQFF
TGCGCCAGCCCAGATACAGGGTATGAGCAGTTCTTC
>TRBJ2-6|TRBV6-2/TRBV6-3|.|.|16
CASSPPQISGANVLTF
TGTGCCAGCAGTCCTCCCCAGATCTCTGGGGCCAACGTCCTGACTTTC
>TRBJ1-1|TRBV30|.|.|16
CAWSVGLGRQNTEAFF
TGTGCCTGGAGTGTGGGATTGGGCCGCCAGAACACTGAAGCTTTCTTT
>TRBJ1-1|TRBV5-1|many|TRBD1|16
CASSFPDTGAQTEAFF
TGCGCCAGCAGCTTCCCCGATACAGGGGCTCAGACTGAAGCTTTCTTT
>TRBJ2-1|TRBV4-2|.|TRBD2|15
CASSQGAGLDNEQFF
TGTGCCAGCAGCCAAGGCGCCGGACTAGACAATGAGCAGTTCTTC
>TRBJ1-1|TRBV30|few|.|13
CAWSVLSNTEAFF
TGTGCCTGGAGTGTCCTGTCGAACACTGAAGCTTTCTTT
>TRBJ1-1|TRBV7-2|few|.|13
CASSSQWGTEAFF
TGTGCCAGCAGCTCTCAGTGGGGAACTGAAGCTTTCTTT
>TRBJ1-2|TRBV4-1|many|.|14
CASSQGPGVYGYTF
TGCGCCAGCAGCCAGGGGCCGGGAGTCTATGGCTACACCTTC
>TRBJ1-1|TRBV27|many|.|15
CASSLSGASATEAFF
TGTGCCAGCAGTTTAAGTGGGGCGTCGGCCACTGAAGCTTTCTTT
>TRBJ2-5|TRBV3-1|.|.|15
CASSQVRGGAETQYF
TGTGCCAGCAGCCAAGTGAGAGGGGGGGCAGAGACCCAGTACTTC
>TRBJ2-5|TRBV2|.|.|14
CASSVLGFLGTQYF
TGTGCCAGCAGTGTACTGGGCTTTTTGGGGACCCAGTACTTC
>TRBJ2-3|TRBV3-1|few|TRBD2|17
CASSQGYLAGGLDTQYF
TGTGCCAGCAGCCAAGGCTATTTAGCGGGGGGGCTAGATACGCAGTATTTT
>TRBJ2-1|TRBV5-8|.|.|14
CASSGRTNYNEQFF
TGTGCCAGCAGCGGAAGGACAAATTACAATGAGCAGTTCTTC
>TRBJ2-3|TRBV10-3|few|TRBD2|15
CAISVRGGVRDTQYF
TGTGCCATCAGTGTTCGCGGGGGGGTGAGAGATACGCAGTATTTT
>TRBJ1-2|TRBV11-2|.|TRBD1|13
CASSPRQGDGYTF
TGTGCCAGCAGCCCCAGACAGGGTGATGGCTACACCTTC
>TRBJ1-1|TRBV18|many|TRBD1|14
CASSPQGVNTEAFF
TGTGCCAGCTCCCCCCAGGGGGTGAACACTGAAGCTTTCTTT
>TRBJ2-1|TRBV7-6|many|.|14
CASSLSLGAGEQFF
TGTGCCAGCAGCTTATCATTGGGGGCGGGTGAGCAGTTCTTC
>TRBJ2-3|TRBV11-2|few|.|16
CASSSRRDSDTDTQYF
TGTGCCAGCAGCTCCCGCCGGGACTCCGACACAGATACGCAGTATTTT
>TRBJ2-1|TRBV7-3|many|TRBD2|16
CASSLTGTSGNNEQFF
TGTGCCAGCAGCTTAACCGGGACTAGCGGGAACAATGAGCAGTTCTTC
>TRBJ1-2|TRBV27|few|.|16
CASSLLGTPLIYAYTF
TGTGCCAGCAGTTTACTAGGGACGCCCCTCATCTATGCCTACACCTTC
>TRBJ2-1|TRBV3-1|many|.|14
CASSQSEGPNEQFF
TGTGCCAGCAGCCAGAGTGAGGGCCCCAATGAGCAGTTCTTC
>TRBJ1-2|TRBV21-1|few|.|17
CASSSQRSRSANYGYTF
TGTGCCAGCAGCTCCCAACGATCGAGGTCAGCTAACTATGGCTACACCTTC
>TRBJ1-4|TRBV29-1|many|TRBD1|12
CSVGDRGEKLFF
TGCAGCGTGGGGGACAGGGGCGAAAAACTGTTTTTT
>TRBJ1-2|TRBV7-2|many|TRBD1|15
CASSSGTGYNYGYTF
TGTGCCAGCAGCTCCGGGACAGGCTATAACTATGGCTACACCTTC
>TRBJ1-5|TRBV5-1|few|.|16
CASSPGGGNSNQPQHF
TGCGCCAGCAGTCCTGGCGGGGGCAATAGCAATCAGCCCCAGCATTTT